The 15 T cell receptor beta chains below come from one sample, sequenced in a study of cytomegalovirus exposure and HLA in healthy donors. PCR used 60 Vbeta primers and 13 Jbeta primers. Produced via immunoSEQ multiplex PCR; TCRdb's table is partial and in-frame only. The sample table includes fewer than 45,000 clones. The sequenced sample was PBMCs. These receptors all stem from a woman in her 30s in good health and CMV-seronegative.

This sequence joins TRBV5-4 and TRBJ1-2, with D possibly being TRBD1 (5 bases). Trimming stripped 1 base from V and 4 bases from J, with 11 bases between. This CDR3 spans 14 amino acids. The germline gives CDR1 SGHNT, CDR2 YYREEE (reference sequence). The CDR3 DNA follows: TGTGCCAGCAGCTTGACAGGAAGATTCTATGGCTACACCTTC. It codes for CASSLTGRFYGYTF.

This sequence joins TRBV6-6 and TRBJ1-2, with D possibly matching TRBD1 (5 bases). The CDR3 consists of 10 residues. Trimming took off 6 bases at V and 11 bases at J, with 10 bases between the two ends. The V gene's germline CDR1 is MNHNY and CDR2 SVGAGI (reference sequence). The CDR3 DNA follows: TGTGCCAGCAGGAGAAGGGGTTACACCTTC. Protein product: CASRRRGYTF.

This chain links TRBV6-5 with TRBJ1-4; 7 bases match TRBD1. The CDR3 runs 14 residues. V shed 6 bases and J 5 bases; nucleotides not matched to a gene: 6. Germline-derived CDR1 and CDR2 are MNHEY and SVGAGI. The CDR3 bases are TGTGCCAGCAGCCCGGACAGGAGAAATGAAAAACTGTTTTTT. Protein product: CASSPDRRNEKLFF.

The V and J genes are TRBV9 and TRBJ2-1, with D possibly being TRBD1 (5 bases). V gave up 0 bases and J gave up 4 bases, with 11 bases separating them. Per germline, CDR1 SGDLS and CDR2 YYNGEE. The CDR3 is 15 residues long. CDR3 sequence: CASSVAPTEYNEQFF. DNA for the CDR3: TGTGCCAGCAGCGTAGCCCCGACAGAATACAATGAGCAGTTCTTC.

This chain uses TRBV4-3 with TRBJ2-1, with D possibly being TRBD2 (5 bases). The CDR3 runs 16 residues. Germline loops: CDR1 LGHNA, CDR2 YSLEER. V lost 0 bases and J 4 bases, leaving 13 bases between the germline ends. CDR3 residues: CASSQDVTGSYNEQFF. Written as DNA, the CDR3 is TGCGCCAGCAGCCAAGATGTAACGGGATCTTACAATGAGCAGTTCTTC.

The gene calls are TRBV6-5 and TRBJ1-1; D is uncertain. V dropped 0 bases and J dropped 3 bases, with 11 bases sitting between them. The CDR3 totals 15 residues. The germline gives CDR1 MNHEY, CDR2 SVGAGI. CDR3 in DNA: TGTGCCAGCAGTTACTCGACTCCGTGGTACACTGAAGCTTTCTTT. This encodes CASSYSTPWYTEAFF.

Worth noting for this clone: This sample also contains other DNA sequences that code for the same CDR3. The J gene is TRBJ1-2, the V gene TRBV4-3; maybe TRBD1 (5 bases). Germline V gene lookup returns CDR1 LGHNA and CDR2 YSLEER. The CDR3 is 15 residues long. Trimming cost V 0 bases and J 6 bases, with 14 bases left between them. The CDR3 spells CASSQEGGGGDGYTF. For the CDR3, the DNA is TGCGCCAGCAGCCAAGAAGGCGGGGGAGGGGATGGCTACACCTTC.

The V call is TRBV4-2, the J call TRBJ1-6; possibly TRBD1 for D (5 bases). Per the germline V gene, CDR1 is LGHNA and CDR2 is YNFKEQ. The V and J ends lost 2 bases and 6 bases respectively, with 17 bases between them. The CDR3 spans 17 residues. Here the CDR3 reads CASSQRTRQGINSPLHF. The CDR3 coding sequence is TGTGCCAGCAGCCAACGCACCAGGCAGGGAATTAATTCACCCCTCCACTTT.

The chain has TRBV4-1 and TRBJ2-5, with TRBD2 matching 7 bases. Trimming cost V 5 bases and J 3 bases; bases outside gene matches: 15. The CDR3 has 17 amino acids. Germline CDR1 reads MGHRA; CDR2 reads YSYEKL. CDR3 amino acids: CASSDPGRERGKETQYF. The DNA for the CDR3 is TGCGCCAGCAGCGACCCAGGGCGGGAGAGGGGAAAAGAGACCCAGTACTTC.

V gene TRBV29-1 combines with J gene TRBJ1-2, with D possibly TRBD1 on 6 matching bases. CDR1 SQVTM and CDR2 ANQGSEA come from the germline V gene. CDR3 size: 15 residues. V dropped 6 bases and J dropped 5 bases, with 22 bases sitting between them. CDR3 nucleotides: TGCAGCGTCGGACAGAGTATATATCCCATTTATGGCTACACCTTC. Amino acids: CSVGQSIYPIYGYTF.

The chain is built from TRBV30 and TRBJ1-5, with no clear D. The germline gives CDR1 GTSNPN, CDR2 SVGIG (reference sequence). The germline V and J ends were trimmed by 0 bases and 4 bases, with 7 bases remaining between them. The CDR3 is 13 residues long. In nucleotides, the CDR3 is TGTGCCTGGAGTGTAGACGGGAATCAGCCCCAGCATTTT. It specifies CAWSVDGNQPQHF.

The rearrangement joins TRBV9 to TRBJ2-2, with D perhaps matching TRBD2 (6 bases). The CDR3 has 14 amino acids. V was shortened by 4 bases and J by 6 bases, with 13 bases between the two germline ends. CDR1 is SGDLS, CDR2 YYNGEE, per germline. CDR3 nucleotides: TGTGCCAGCAGCCCCGGGGGTGTATCCGGGGAGCTGTTTTTT. Residues: CASSPGGVSGELFF. The full variable domain, completed using reference TRBV9 and TRBJ2-2, is DSGVTQTPKHLITATGQRVTLRCSPRSGDLSVYWYQQSLDQGLQFLIQYYNGEERAKGNILERFSAQQFPDLHSELNLSSLELGDSALYFCASSPGGVSGELFFGEGSRLTVL.

This chain uses TRBV12-5 with TRBJ1-5; no clear D. Trimming took 6 bases from V and 3 from J, leaving 18 bases between them. The CDR3 contains 16 residues. The V gene's germline CDR1 is LGHNT and CDR2 FRNRAP. This chain's CDR3 is CASGAHVFGNNQPQHF. CDR3 nucleotide sequence: TGTGCTAGTGGGGCCCACGTTTTTGGCAACAATCAGCCCCAGCATTTT.

CDR3 residues: CATSRRQTNNEQFF. Written as DNA, the CDR3 is TGTGCCACCAGCAGGAGGCAGACCAACAATGAGCAGTTCTTC. This chain uses TRBV15 with TRBJ2-1, with D unclear. Germline values: CDR1 LNHNV, CDR2 YYDKDF (reference sequence). This CDR3 spans 14 amino acids. V was shortened by 3 bases and J by 5 bases, with 11 bases between the two germline ends.

The chain links TRBV28 to TRBJ2-7, with 14 nucleotides matching TRBD2. Germline V gene data show CDR1 as MDHEN and CDR2 as SYDVKM. J was trimmed by 6 bases and V by 3 bases; bases with no gene match: 1. The CDR3 sequence is 14 residues long. CDR3 DNA: TGTGCCAGCAGTTTGGGACTAGCGGGAGTCGAGCAGTACTTC. As protein: CASSLGLAGVEQYF.